The following is a T cell receptor (beta chain) sequence with its context. What it binds is unknown. This PCR relied on a set of 60 Vbeta primers and 13 Jbeta primers. Sequencing was performed with immunoSEQ multiplex PCR; in TCRdb, only in-frame clones are kept and a portion is missing. The sample carries 84,000 or so clones, less than 65% recorded once. This entry is derived from a study of cytomegalovirus exposure and HLA in healthy donors. Study-level points and caveats: A later analysis reportedly found fewer N-insertions in an Asian-associated ancestry cluster than the roughly 670-donor mean. Among immune exposure information, only CMV serostatus was available. Presence/absence analyses treated sequencing depth as roughly uniform across donors. In a later analysis, HLA-C alleles had the fewest associated TCRs, DRB1 alleles the most.

Sequencing was performed on PBMCs. The receptor was derived from a woman between 25 and 40 years old in good health and CMV-seropositive.

The chain's CDR3 is CASSWINTGGTEAFF. The CDR3 DNA is TGTGCCAGCAGCTGGATAAACACAGGGGGCACTGAAGCTTTCTTT. The chain combines TRBV5-6 with TRBJ1-1, with 8 bases identical to TRBD1. Germline CDR1 SGHDT, CDR2 YYEEEE. With V trimmed by 3 bases and J by 4 bases, 8 bases remained unmatched. This CDR3 comprises 15 residues.